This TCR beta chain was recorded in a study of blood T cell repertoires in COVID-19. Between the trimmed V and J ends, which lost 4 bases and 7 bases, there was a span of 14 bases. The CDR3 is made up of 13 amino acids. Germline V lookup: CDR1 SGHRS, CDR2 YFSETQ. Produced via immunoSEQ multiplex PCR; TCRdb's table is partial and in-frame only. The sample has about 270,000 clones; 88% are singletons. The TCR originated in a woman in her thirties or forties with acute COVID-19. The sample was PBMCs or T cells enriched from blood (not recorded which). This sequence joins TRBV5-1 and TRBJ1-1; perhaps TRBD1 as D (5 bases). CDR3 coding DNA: TGCGCCAGCAGCCCTGTCCTAGGGGTTGAAGCTTTCTTT. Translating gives CASSPVLGVEAFF.